What follows describes a single T cell receptor beta chain. Then a second PCR, running about 7 to 11 cycles, was carried out with a sample-barcoded 5' primer and a J-beta primer mix. TCRdb called the 5' RACE reads again in MiXCR, with one record for every CDR3 protein. Of roughly 1,500,000 distinct CDR3 sequences in the sample, approximately 42% were seen once. These data are taken from a study of blood T cells in healthy people across ages. The CDR3 extends over 18 amino acids. Healthy Russian Caucasian donors spanned ages about 6 to 100 years. This chain joins TRBV21-1 and TRBJ1-2; TRBD1 is the table's D call and was not checked against the DNA. TRBV21-1 is an annotated pseudogene. Sequencing was performed on blood. This clonotype was obtained from a woman under 30 in good health. CDR3: CASSKGALAPAPNYGYTF. The CDR3 region has the DNA TGTGCCAGCAGCAAAGGAGCTCTGGCCCCTGCCCCTAACTATGGCTACACCTTC.